This passage covers 21 T cell receptor beta chains from one sample sequenced in a study of cytomegalovirus exposure and HLA in healthy donors. The PCR ran on 60 Vbeta and 13 Jbeta primers. Profiling relied on immunoSEQ multiplex PCR, and the TCRdb table lists in-frame clones only, not all of them. The table lists 100,000 or so clones, roughly 80% of them singletons. The specimen was PBMCs. Source of these receptors: a male donor in good health and CMV-seropositive.

This sequence joins TRBV7-9 and TRBJ2-5, with D perhaps matching TRBD2 (5 bases). Germline CDR1 is SEHNR and CDR2 is FQNEAQ (reference sequence). The CDR3 has 15 residues. V was shortened by 5 bases and J by 5 bases, with 18 bases between the two germline ends. The CDR3 coding sequence is TGTGCCAGCAGCCCCGGAGGCGTGTGGGATGAGACCCAGTACTTC. Residues: CASSPGGVWDETQYF.

On this clone itself: One end of the junction varies from germline; a read error may be responsible. The chain is built from TRBV7-9 and TRBJ1-2; TRBD1 matches at 7 bases. The CDR3 loop spans 14 amino acids. Looked up from germline, CDR1 is SEHNR and CDR2 is FQNEAQ (reference sequence). The CDR3 loop reads CSSSLAGTDNGYTF. In DNA, the CDR3 is TGTTCCAGCAGCTTAGCTGGGACAGATAATGGCTACACCTTC.

This clone was recorded only once. The chain combines TRBV15 with TRBJ1-4; perhaps TRBD1 as D (6 bases). V lost 0 bases and J 7 bases, leaving 12 bases between the germline ends. Germline CDR1 reads LNHNV; CDR2 reads YYDKDF (reference sequence). CDR3 length: 15 residues. In DNA, the CDR3 is TGTGCCACCAGCAGAGACCCGACAGGCGGTGAAAAACTGTTTTTT. This codes for CATSRDPTGGEKLFF.

V gene TRBV9 combines with J gene TRBJ1-4; D not resolved. This CDR3 region has 14 residues. Germline V gene sequence: CDR1 SGDLS, CDR2 YYNGEE. Trimming stripped 0 bases from V and 14 bases from J, with 17 bases between. The CDR3 DNA is TGTGCCAGCAGCGTAGGTGCCCCCACAGAGAAGCTGTTTTTT. This gives the protein CASSVGAPTEKLFF.

This clone was counted between two and nine times. V and J are TRBV5-6 and TRBJ1-5; D might be TRBD1 (5 bases). The V and J ends lost 6 bases and 0 bases respectively, with 13 bases between them. Germline V gives CDR1 SGHDT, CDR2 YYEEEE. The CDR3 is 15 residues long. CDR3 in amino acids: CASTIGGYSNQPQHF. The CDR3 DNA sequence: TGTGCCAGCACCATTGGGGGGTATAGCAATCAGCCCCAGCATTTT.

The chain couples TRBV5-5 to TRBJ2-7, with 7 bases identical to TRBD2. Looked up from germline, CDR1 is SGHKS and CDR2 is YYEKEE (reference sequence). V lost 3 bases, J lost 2 bases, and 11 bases stayed unmatched. The CDR3 is made up of 16 amino acids. CDR3 loop: CASSSGGSGQAYEQYF. The CDR3 DNA is TGTGCCAGCAGCTCCGGGGGGTCGGGCCAAGCCTACGAGCAGTACTTC.

This clone has a handful of counts. The CDR3 protein is CASSPQGTEQYF. The CDR3 DNA reads TGTGCCAGCAGCCCACAGGGTACCGAGCAGTACTTC. The chain couples TRBV7-6 to TRBJ2-7, with a weak D call TRBD1 (6 bases). This CDR3 has 12 amino acids. Trimming shortened V by 5 bases and J by 6 bases, and 11 bases separated the two germline ends. The germline V gene encodes CDR1 SGHVS and CDR2 FNYEAQ.

The gene calls are TRBV30 and TRBJ1-2, with 7 bases lining up with TRBD1. The CDR3 sequence is 12 residues long. The trim removed 5 bases at V and 7 bases at J, leaving 7 bases unmatched. In germline, CDR1 is GTSNPN, CDR2 SVGIG (reference sequence). CDR3 region: CAWGTEGGGYTF. DNA for the CDR3: TGTGCCTGGGGGACAGAGGGGGGTGGCTACACCTTC.

A few counts support this clone. V usage is TRBV7-6 and J usage is TRBJ1-1, with D maybe TRBD1 (5 bases). CDR1 SGHVS and CDR2 FNYEAQ come from the germline V gene. The CDR3 has 15 amino acids. The V gene lost 5 bases and the J gene lost 3 bases, with 16 bases spanning the gap. CDR3 residues: CASSVDGGPDTEAFF. The DNA of the CDR3 is TGTGCCAGCAGCGTCGACGGGGGTCCGGACACTGAAGCTTTCTTT.

This chain joins TRBV19 and TRBJ2-7; 7 nucleotides align to TRBD1. Germline CDR1 is LNHDA and CDR2 is SQIVND (reference sequence). The V gene end was trimmed by 3 bases and the J gene end by 6 bases; junction bases not matched to a gene: 8. CDR3 length: 14 residues. CDR3 region: CASSMGTVATEQYF. CDR3 DNA: TGTGCCAGTAGTATGGGGACAGTTGCTACCGAGCAGTACTTC.

The table lists this clone with a few counts. This rearrangement joins TRBV4-1 to TRBJ2-2; a possible D gene is TRBD1 (6 bases). With 2 bases removed from V and 5 bases from J, the gap between germline ends came to 6 bases. This CDR3 is 13 amino acids long. CDR1 and CDR2 from the germline V gene are MGHRA and YSYEKL. The CDR3 DNA is TGCGCCAGCAGCCAAACAGGGACCGGGGAGCTGTTTTTT. This gives the protein CASSQTGTGELFF.

The V call is TRBV6-5, the J call TRBJ1-2; the D gene is possibly TRBD1 (6 bases). This CDR3 has 16 amino acids. Germline V gene sequence: CDR1 MNHEY, CDR2 SVGAGI. Trimming left V 4 bases short and J 4 bases short, with 19 bases between. The CDR3 spells CASSSPSLTGFYGYTF. As DNA, the CDR3 is TGTGCCAGCAGTTCCCCCTCTCTGACAGGATTCTATGGCTACACCTTC.

This clone was observed a handful of times. The rearrangement joins TRBV5-6 to TRBJ1-5, with 9 bases lining up with TRBD1. The ends lost 4 bases at V and 0 bases at J; junction bases unmatched: 5. CDR1 and CDR2 (germline): SGHDT, YYEEEE. This CDR3 contains 16 residues. The CDR3 DNA reads as TGTGCCAGCAGCCACGGGACAGGGAATAGCAATCAGCCCCAGCATTTT. Translating gives CASSHGTGNSNQPQHF.

V and J are TRBV5-6 and TRBJ2-7; possibly TRBD1 for D (7 bases). Germline V lookup: CDR1 SGHDT, CDR2 YYEEEE. V dropped 2 bases and J dropped 5 bases, with 14 bases sitting between them. The CDR3 is 14 residues long. CDR3 amino acids: CASSFLAGGNEQYF. The CDR3 nucleotides read TGTGCCAGCAGCTTCCTTGCAGGGGGGAACGAGCAGTACTTC.

This clone was observed a few times. At the DNA level, this CDR3 is encoded by other sequences in the same sample as well. The CDR3 nucleotides are TGTGCCAGCAGTGGGCCTGGACAGGGGGGTCCCTACGAGCAGTACTTC. It codes for CASSGPGQGGPYEQYF. The chain combines TRBV2 with TRBJ2-7; 10 bases agree with TRBD1. Per the germline V gene, CDR1 is SNHLY and CDR2 is FYNNEI. V shed 4 bases, J shed 2 bases, and the junction held 8 bases outside the gene matches. This CDR3 has 16 residues. Full variable domain (outside the CDR3, taken from reference TRBV2 and TRBJ2-7): EPEVTQTPSHQVTQMGQEVILRCVPISNHLYFYWYRQILGQKVEFLVSFYNNEISEKSEIFDDQFSVERPDGSNFTLKIRSTKLEDSAMYFCASSGPGQGGPYEQYFGPGTRLTVT.

The V and J genes are TRBV29-1 and TRBJ2-7; D gene ambiguous. Germline CDR1 and CDR2: SQVTM and ANQGSEA. CDR3 length: 13 residues. Trimming shortened V by 5 bases and J by 1 base, and 12 bases separated the two germline ends. This CDR3 is CSVQNGFSYEQYF. CDR3 bases: TGCAGCGTTCAAAACGGGTTTTCCTACGAGCAGTACTTC.

The chain recombines TRBV7-9 with TRBJ2-7; 9 nucleotides match TRBD1. The V gene end was trimmed by 1 base and the J gene end by 5 bases; junction bases not matched to a gene: 9. The germline V gene encodes CDR1 SEHNR and CDR2 FQNEAQ (reference sequence). The CDR3 totals 16 residues. CDR3 sequence reads: CASSLDLGTGKDEQYF. Written as DNA, the CDR3 is TGTGCCAGCAGCTTAGACTTGGGGACAGGGAAGGACGAGCAGTACTTC.

On this clone itself: The germline gene is not matched at one end of the junction; a read error may be the cause. The CDR3, as DNA: TGTGCCAGCAGTCCCCGGGACAGGCACCACGAGCAGTGCTTC. Translating it yields CASSPRDRHHEQCF. The rearrangement links TRBV27 to TRBJ2-7; TRBD1 matches at 8 bases. Germline V gene data show CDR1 as MNHEY and CDR2 as SMNVEV (reference sequence). The CDR3 runs to 14 residues.

This chain uses TRBV11-3 with TRBJ2-5; TRBD2 matches 7 bases. Unmatched junction bases numbered 3, after V lost 5 bases and J lost 0 bases. The germline V gene encodes CDR1 SGHNT and CDR2 YENEEA. This CDR3 has 14 amino acids. CDR3 DNA: TGTGCCAGCAGCCCCGGGGGGTACCAAGAGACCCAGTACTTC. This encodes CASSPGGYQETQYF.

V and J are TRBV6-6 and TRBJ1-4; 10 bases map to TRBD1. The CDR3 runs to 15 residues. Per the germline V gene, CDR1 is MNHNY and CDR2 is SVGAGI (reference sequence). The J segment lost 1 base and the V segment lost 6 bases, leaving 2 bases of the junction unmatched. The CDR3 loop is CASSRTGGTNEKLFF. As DNA, the CDR3 is TGTGCCAGCAGCCGGACAGGGGGAACTAATGAAAAACTGTTTTTT.

This clone is a singleton in its sample. The J gene is TRBJ2-7, the V gene TRBV19; no firm D call. Germline CDR1 and CDR2: LNHDA and SQIVND (reference sequence). This CDR3 has 14 amino acids. Deletions cut 10 bases from V and 1 base from J, with 17 bases between. CDR3 region: CATLGTSSSYEQYF. The CDR3 DNA reads as TGTGCCACCCTAGGCACATCGTCTTCCTACGAGCAGTACTTC.